The subject of this entry is one T cell receptor (beta chain). Its antigen is unidentified. The PCR ran on 60 Vbeta and 13 Jbeta primers. Some clones are missing from TCRdb's copy, which holds only in-frame ones; the method was immunoSEQ multiplex PCR. The sample records 85,000 to 100,000 clones, around 83% being singletons. These data belong to a study of cytomegalovirus exposure and HLA in healthy donors. Findings and caveats of the study: TCR beta chain V- and J-gene trimming was linked, in a later analysis, to a missense variant in DCLRE1C.

CDR1 and CDR2 (germline): LNHDA, SQIVND (reference sequence). CDR3 length: 16 residues. Trimming cost V 2 bases and J 7 bases; bases outside gene matches: 9. As for the donors, each was a healthy bone marrow donor. The chain is built from TRBV19 and TRBJ1-5; 9 nucleotides line up with TRBD1. This sequence was found in a female donor in good health and CMV-seropositive. The sample was PBMCs. The CDR3 here is CASSITAQGARQPQHF. CDR3 nucleotide sequence: TGTGCCAGTAGTATAACCGCACAGGGGGCGAGACAGCCCCAGCATTTT. The full variable domain, completed using reference TRBV19 and TRBJ1-5, is DGGITQSPKYLFRKEGQNVTLSCEQNLNHDAMYWYRQDPGQGLRLIYYSQIVNDFQKGDIAEGYSVSREKKESFPLTVTSAQKNPTAFYLCASSITAQGARQPQHFGDGTRLSIL.